The rows below give T cell receptor beta chains drawn from one sample of a study of blood T cell repertoires in COVID-19. The repertoire was sequenced with immunoSEQ multiplex PCR; TCRdb's copy has only in-frame clones and lacks some. In the table there are about 280,000 clones, roughly 80% of which are singletons. Sequenced input: peripheral blood. Receptors originate from a woman between 50 and 59 years old who had recovered from COVID-19. Each CDR3 is given with its conserved first and last residue. A D gene is named only where the DNA matches it firmly. Clone size is stated in some rows and not others, as once, few, many or a class when expanded.

D gene	V gene	clone size	J gene	CDR3 protein	CDR3 DNA
-	TRBV3-1/TRBV3-2	-	TRBJ1-5	CASSQDGGQPQHF	TGTGCCAGCAGCCAAGATGGGGGGCAGCCCCAGCATTTT
-	TRBV5-4	-	TRBJ1-1	CASSLASEGGTEAFF	TGTGCCAGCAGCTTGGCCTCGGAGGGTGGCACTGAAGCTTTCTTT
-	TRBV6-2/TRBV6-3	once	TRBJ2-7	CASNPAGAYEQYF	TGTGCCAGCAACCCCGCAGGCGCCTACGAGCAGTACTTC
-	TRBV27	-	TRBJ2-5	CASRDSNQETQYF	TGTGCCAGCAGGGACTCGAACCAAGAGACCCAGTACTTC
-	TRBV12-3/TRBV12-4	-	TRBJ2-7	CASRSAGEQYF	TGTGCCAGCCGCTCAGCGGGCGAGCAGTACTTC
TRBD1	TRBV5-1	-	TRBJ2-1	CASSPAAGTGYNEQFF	TGCGCCAGCAGCCCGGCTGCCGGGACAGGGTACAATGAGCAGTTCTTC
-	TRBV6-2/TRBV6-3	-	TRBJ2-1	CASSHRFGGGEQFF	TGTGCCAGCAGCCACCGGTTTGGAGGAGGGGAGCAGTTCTTC
TRBD1	TRBV5-1	-	TRBJ2-7	CASSLVDRDRYEQYF	TGCGCCAGCAGCTTGGTCGACAGGGACCGCTACGAGCAGTACTTC
-	TRBV7-3	-	TRBJ2-2	CASSPGGPNTGELFF	TGTGCCAGCAGCCCGGGGGGCCCAAACACCGGGGAGCTGTTTTTT
TRBD1	TRBV4-3	-	TRBJ2-7	CASSQEVGQGRGPHEQYF	TGCGCCAGCAGCCAAGAGGTGGGACAGGGAAGGGGTCCCCACGAGCAGTACTTC
TRBD1	TRBV11-2	-	TRBJ1-6	CASSLRGTGHSPLHF	TGTGCCAGCAGCTTAAGGGGGACAGGCCATTCACCCCTCCACTTT
-	TRBV3-1/TRBV3-2	-	TRBJ2-7	CASSLKGYEQYF	TGTGCCAGCAGTTTAAAGGGGTACGAGCAGTACTTC
-	TRBV19	-	TRBJ1-4	CASNRGLNEKLFF	TGTGCCAGCAATCGGGGTCTCAATGAAAAACTGTTTTTT
TRBD2	TRBV11-1	-	TRBJ2-7	CASSLHGTSGTYEQYF	TGTGCCAGCAGCTTACACGGGACTAGCGGGACCTACGAGCAGTACTTC
TRBD1	TRBV12-3/TRBV12-4	-	TRBJ2-5	CASQGAIAETQYF	TGTGCCAGCCAGGGGGCCATTGCAGAGACCCAGTACTTC
TRBD2	TRBV6-4	-	TRBJ2-3	CASSTTSRWYF	TGTGCCAGCAGTACGACTAGCCGGTGGTATTTT
-	TRBV6-5	-	TRBJ2-7	CASIGEGPYEQYF	TGTGCCAGCATTGGAGAGGGCCCCTACGAGCAGTACTTC
-	TRBV27	-	TRBJ2-5	CASKGTGWVETQYF	TGTGCCAGCAAAGGGACTGGGTGGGTGGAGACCCAGTACTTC
-	TRBV3-1/TRBV3-2	-	TRBJ2-4	CASSPTGHKNIQYF	TGTGCCAGCAGCCCCACCGGACATAAAAACATTCAGTACTTC
TRBD2	TRBV19	-	TRBJ2-1	CASSEHPGLAGATQFF	TGTGCCAGTAGCGAGCATCCGGGACTAGCGGGAGCCACGCAGTTCTTC
-	TRBV4-1	-	TRBJ2-7	CASSQDEGASRGQYF	TGCGCCAGCAGCCAAGACGAAGGAGCCAGTCGCGGGCAGTACTTC
TRBD2	TRBV7-2	-	TRBJ2-1	CASSLSSGRRGEQFF	TGTGCCAGCAGCCTATCTAGCGGGAGGCGCGGTGAGCAGTTCTTC
-	TRBV29-1	-	TRBJ1-1	CSVAGFPNTEAFF	TGCAGCGTAGCAGGGTTCCCGAACACTGAAGCTTTCTTT
-	TRBV9	-	TRBJ1-5	CASSVAGGGQPQHF	TGTGCCAGCAGCGTAGCAGGTGGTGGACAGCCCCAGCATTTT
-	TRBV5-1	-	TRBJ1-1	CASTPSDRGVTEAFF	TGCGCCAGCACCCCCTCGGACAGAGGTGTCACTGAAGCTTTCTTT
-	TRBV11-2	-	TRBJ1-1	CASSLGGVATEAFF	TGTGCCAGCAGCTTAGGGGGGGTGGCGACTGAAGCTTTCTTT
TRBD2	TRBV28	-	TRBJ2-1	CASSLWTSGGRGEQFF	TGTGCCAGCAGTTTATGGACTAGCGGGGGGCGAGGTGAGCAGTTCTTC
-	TRBV7-9	-	TRBJ2-5	CASSLGSGGETQYF	TGTGCCAGCAGCTTAGGGAGTGGTGGAGAGACCCAGTACTTC
-	TRBV18	-	TRBJ2-3	CASSRTDTDTQYF	TGTGCCAGCTCGCGGACAGACACAGATACGCAGTATTTT
TRBD1	TRBV19	once	TRBJ2-7	CASSDRVSYEQYF	TGTGCCAGTAGTGACAGGGTTAGCTACGAGCAGTACTTC
TRBD1	TRBV3-1/TRBV3-2	-	TRBJ1-2	CASSTGVYGYTF	TGTGCCAGCAGTACAGGGGTATATGGCTACACCTTC
-	TRBV2	-	TRBJ2-1	CASSETSNEQFF	TGTGCCAGCAGTGAGACTAGCAATGAGCAGTTCTTC
-	TRBV24-1	-	TRBJ2-7	CATQDSGLTGEQYF	TGTGCCACCCAGGACAGTGGTTTGACGGGTGAGCAGTACTTC
-	TRBV7-2	-	TRBJ2-7	CASREPSNEQYF	TGTGCCAGCCGAGAACCCTCTAACGAGCAGTACTTC
-	TRBV6-2/TRBV6-3	-	TRBJ2-2	CASSYNLGRSGTNTGELFF	TGTGCCAGCAGTTACAATCTCGGGCGTAGCGGTACGAACACCGGGGAGCTGTTTTTT
TRBD2	TRBV5-1	-	TRBJ2-7	CASSPSGRAGYEQYF	TGCGCCAGCAGCCCTAGCGGGAGGGCCGGCTACGAGCAGTACTTC
-	TRBV28	-	TRBJ1-1	CASSFLRTEAFF	TGTGCCAGCAGTTTTCTTCGGACTGAAGCTTTCTTT
-	TRBV5-1	-	TRBJ1-2	CASSRDGGDYGYTF	TGCGCCAGCAGTCGGGACGGCGGGGATTATGGCTACACCTTC
-	TRBV4-3	-	TRBJ1-5	CASSQDRDSNQPQHF	TGCGCCAGCAGCCAAGACAGGGATAGCAATCAGCCCCAGCATTTT
TRBD1	TRBV3-1/TRBV3-2	-	TRBJ1-2	CASSQWDRVSYGYTF	TGTGCCAGCAGCCAATGGGACAGGGTGAGCTATGGCTACACCTTC
-	TRBV20-1	once	TRBJ1-1	CSASYVGGLGTEAFF	TGCAGTGCTAGTTATGTCGGGGGATTGGGCACTGAAGCTTTCTTT
TRBD1	TRBV9	few	TRBJ2-1	CASSATGDEQFF	TGTGCCAGCAGCGCTACAGGGGATGAGCAGTTCTTC
-	TRBV7-2	-	TRBJ1-1	CASSFSAGNTEAFF	TGTGCCAGCAGCTTTAGTGCGGGGAACACTGAAGCTTTCTTT
TRBD1	TRBV5-4	-	TRBJ1-4	CASSQKDRGPANEKLFF	TGTGCCAGCAGCCAGAAGGACAGGGGGCCGGCTAATGAAAAACTGTTTTTT
-	TRBV12-3/TRBV12-4	-	TRBJ2-1	CASTVYNEQFF	TGTGCCAGCACCGTTTACAATGAGCAGTTCTTC